This T cell receptor beta chain derives from a study of T cells in Graves' hyperthyroidism and ophthalmopathy. There are many counts of this clonotype. The antigen is not known. Uncontrolled infection, other autoimmune disease, pregnancy or lactation led to exclusion. Whole-study results and caveats: Ophthalmopathy and stable hyperthyroidism were told apart by a 13 V-J model. Blood also carried most thyroid clonotypes expanded above 0.001.

CDR3 length: 13 amino acids. Trimming left V 5 bases short and J 2 bases short, with 12 bases between. CDR1 is DFQATT, CDR2 SNEGSKA, per germline (reference sequence). Template material for amplifying TCR beta CDR3 regions consisted of RNA transcripts. The study used the HTBI primer set for a first-round RT-PCR of the TCR CDR3. TCRdb reprocessed the multiplex PCR reads with MiXCR, giving one entry per CDR3 protein. Among over 550,000 distinct CDR3 sequences listed, around 17% were seen once. The clonotype comes from a woman aged 18-29 years with Graves' hyperthyroidism. Sequencing was done on a sample of blood. V usage is TRBV20-1 and J usage is TRBJ1-2, with D perhaps matching TRBD1 (5 bases). In nucleotides, the CDR3 is TGCAGTGCTCCCAGGGACGGAAACTATGGCTACACCTTC. The encoded protein is CSAPRDGNYGYTF.